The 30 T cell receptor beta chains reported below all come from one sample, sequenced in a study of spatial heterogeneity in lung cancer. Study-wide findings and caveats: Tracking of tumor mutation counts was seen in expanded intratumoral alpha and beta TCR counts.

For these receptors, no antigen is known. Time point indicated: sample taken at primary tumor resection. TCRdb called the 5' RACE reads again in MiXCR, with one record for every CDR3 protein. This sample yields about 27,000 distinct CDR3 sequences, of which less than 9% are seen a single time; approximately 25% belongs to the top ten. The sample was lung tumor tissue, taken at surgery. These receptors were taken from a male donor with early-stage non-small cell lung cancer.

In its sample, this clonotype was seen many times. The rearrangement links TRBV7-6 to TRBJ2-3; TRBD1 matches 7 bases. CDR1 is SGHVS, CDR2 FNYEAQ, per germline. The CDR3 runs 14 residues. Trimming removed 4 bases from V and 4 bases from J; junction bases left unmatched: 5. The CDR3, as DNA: TGTGCCAGCAGCTCAACAGGGGCCTCAGATACGCAGTATTTT. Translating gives CASSSTGASDTQYF. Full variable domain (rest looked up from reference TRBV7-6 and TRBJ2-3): GAGVSQSPRYKVTKRGQDVALRCDPISGHVSLYWYRQALGQGPEFLTYFNYEAQQDKSGLPNDRFSAERPEGSISTLTIQRTEQRDSAMYRCASSSTGASDTQYFGPGTRLTVL.

The CDR3 DNA reads TGTGCCAGCAGTTTATCACAGGGAGGGGAGACCCAGTACTTC. Encoded protein: CASSLSQGGETQYF. V is TRBV28 and J is TRBJ2-5, with a weak D call TRBD2 (7 bases). Trimming removed 1 base at V and 5 bases at J, with 11 bases between. The CDR3 covers 14 residues. Per germline, CDR1 MDHEN and CDR2 SYDVKM.

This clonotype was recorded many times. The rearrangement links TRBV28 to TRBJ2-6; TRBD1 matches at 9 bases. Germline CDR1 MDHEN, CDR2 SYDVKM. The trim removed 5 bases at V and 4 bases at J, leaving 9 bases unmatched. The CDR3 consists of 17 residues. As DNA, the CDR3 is TGTGCCAGCAGTCTCCGGACAGGGGTGAAAGGGGCCAACGTCCTGACTTTC. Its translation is CASSLRTGVKGANVLTF. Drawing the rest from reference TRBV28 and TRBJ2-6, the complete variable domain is DVKVTQSSRYLVKRTGEKVFLECVQDMDHENMFWYRQDPGLGLRLIYFSYDVKMKEKGDIPEGYSVSREKKERFSLILESASTNQTSMYLCASSLRTGVKGANVLTFGAGSRLTVL.

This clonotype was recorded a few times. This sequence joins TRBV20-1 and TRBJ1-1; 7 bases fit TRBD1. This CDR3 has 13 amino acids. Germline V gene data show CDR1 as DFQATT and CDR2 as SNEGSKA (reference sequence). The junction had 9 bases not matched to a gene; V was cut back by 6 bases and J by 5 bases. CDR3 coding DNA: TGCAGTGCCTTGGACAGGAGGGGGACTGAAGCTTTCTTT. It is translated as CSALDRRGTEAFF.

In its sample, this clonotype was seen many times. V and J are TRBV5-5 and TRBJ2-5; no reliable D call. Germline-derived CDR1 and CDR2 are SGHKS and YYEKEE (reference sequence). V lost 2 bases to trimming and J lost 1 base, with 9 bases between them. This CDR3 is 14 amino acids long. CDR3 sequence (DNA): TGTGCCAGCAGCTTCCAGAGTCTCCAAGAGACCCAGTACTTC. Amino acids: CASSFQSLQETQYF.

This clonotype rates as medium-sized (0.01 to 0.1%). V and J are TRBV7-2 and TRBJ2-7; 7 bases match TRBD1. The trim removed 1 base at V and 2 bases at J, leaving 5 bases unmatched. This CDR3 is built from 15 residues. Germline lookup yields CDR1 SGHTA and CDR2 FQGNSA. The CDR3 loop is CASSLVRDRTYEQYF. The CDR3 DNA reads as TGTGCCAGCAGCTTAGTGAGGGACAGAACCTACGAGCAGTACTTC.

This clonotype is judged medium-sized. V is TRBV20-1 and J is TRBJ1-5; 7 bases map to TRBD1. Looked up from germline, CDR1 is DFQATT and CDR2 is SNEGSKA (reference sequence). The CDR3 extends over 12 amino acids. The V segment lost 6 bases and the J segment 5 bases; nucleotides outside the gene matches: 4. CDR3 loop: CSASDRDQPQHF. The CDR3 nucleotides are TGCAGTGCAAGTGACAGGGATCAGCCCCAGCATTTT.

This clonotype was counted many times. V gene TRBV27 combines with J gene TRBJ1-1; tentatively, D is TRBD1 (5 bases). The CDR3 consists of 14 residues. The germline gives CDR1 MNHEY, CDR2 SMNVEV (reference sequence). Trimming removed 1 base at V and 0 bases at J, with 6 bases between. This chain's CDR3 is CASSLWGLNTEAFF. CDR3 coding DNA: TGTGCCAGCAGTTTATGGGGCTTGAACACTGAAGCTTTCTTT.

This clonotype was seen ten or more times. CDR3 sequence reads: CASSLLGDRVEDTQYF. CDR3 bases: TGTGCCAGCAGCCTACTTGGGGACAGGGTCGAGGATACGCAGTATTTT. J is TRBJ2-3 and V is TRBV7-9; 9 bases agree with TRBD1. Trimming cost V 5 bases and J 6 bases; bases outside gene matches: 12. Germline V CDR1 and CDR2: SEHNR, FQNEAQ (reference sequence). CDR3 size: 16 residues.

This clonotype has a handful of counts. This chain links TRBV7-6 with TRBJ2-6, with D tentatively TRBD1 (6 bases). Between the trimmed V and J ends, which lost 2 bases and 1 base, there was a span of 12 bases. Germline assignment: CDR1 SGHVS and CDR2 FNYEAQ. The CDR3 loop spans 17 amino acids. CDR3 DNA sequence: TGTGCCAGCAGCTTACGTTCAGGGGTATCTGGGGCCAACGTCCTGACTTTC. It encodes CASSLRSGVSGANVLTF.

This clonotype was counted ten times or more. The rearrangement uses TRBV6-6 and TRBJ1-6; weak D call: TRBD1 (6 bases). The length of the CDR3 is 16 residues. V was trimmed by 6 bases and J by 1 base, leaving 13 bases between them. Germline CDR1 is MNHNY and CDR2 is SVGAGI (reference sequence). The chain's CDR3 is CASRPTTGSYNSPLHF. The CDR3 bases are TGTGCCAGCAGGCCAACGACAGGTTCCTATAATTCACCCCTCCACTTT.

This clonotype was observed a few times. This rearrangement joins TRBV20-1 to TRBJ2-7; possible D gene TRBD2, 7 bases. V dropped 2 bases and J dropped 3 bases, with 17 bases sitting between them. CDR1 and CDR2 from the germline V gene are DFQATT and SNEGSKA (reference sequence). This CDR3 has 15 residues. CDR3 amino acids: CSARPRRGANYEQYF. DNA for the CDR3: TGCAGTGCTAGACCAAGACGGGGGGCGAACTACGAGCAGTACTTC.

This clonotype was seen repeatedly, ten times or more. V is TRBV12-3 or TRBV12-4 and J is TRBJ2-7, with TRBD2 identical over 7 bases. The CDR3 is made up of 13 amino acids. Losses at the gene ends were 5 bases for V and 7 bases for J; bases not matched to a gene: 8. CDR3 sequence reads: CASSKVAGLEQYF. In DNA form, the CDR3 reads TGTGCCAGCAGTAAAGTAGCGGGCCTAGAGCAGTACTTC.

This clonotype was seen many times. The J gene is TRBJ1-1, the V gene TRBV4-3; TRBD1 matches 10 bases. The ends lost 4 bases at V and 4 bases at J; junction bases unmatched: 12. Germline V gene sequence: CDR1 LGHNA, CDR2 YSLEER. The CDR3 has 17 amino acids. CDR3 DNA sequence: TGCGCCAGCAGCCTCAATGGGGACAGGGGATGGCTCACTGAAGCTTTCTTT. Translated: CASSLNGDRGWLTEAFF.

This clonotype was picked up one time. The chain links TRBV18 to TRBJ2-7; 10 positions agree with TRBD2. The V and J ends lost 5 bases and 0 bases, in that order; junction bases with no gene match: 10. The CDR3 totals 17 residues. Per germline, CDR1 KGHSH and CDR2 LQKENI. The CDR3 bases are TGTGCCAGCTCATCCAAAGGTAGCGGGGGGCGCTCCTACGAGCAGTACTTC. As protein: CASSSKGSGGRSYEQYF.

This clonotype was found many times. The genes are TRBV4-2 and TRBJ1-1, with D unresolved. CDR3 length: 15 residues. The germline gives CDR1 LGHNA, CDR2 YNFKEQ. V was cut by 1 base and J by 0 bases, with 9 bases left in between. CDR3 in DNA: TGTGCCAGCAGCCAAGTTACGGGGATGAACACTGAAGCTTTCTTT. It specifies CASSQVTGMNTEAFF.

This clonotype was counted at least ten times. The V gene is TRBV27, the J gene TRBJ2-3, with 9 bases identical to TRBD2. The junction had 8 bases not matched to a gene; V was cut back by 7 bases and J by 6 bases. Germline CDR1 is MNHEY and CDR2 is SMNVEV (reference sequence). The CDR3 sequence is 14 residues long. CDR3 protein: CASKVRGGWDTQYF. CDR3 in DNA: TGTGCCAGCAAAGTGCGGGGGGGCTGGGATACGCAGTATTTT.

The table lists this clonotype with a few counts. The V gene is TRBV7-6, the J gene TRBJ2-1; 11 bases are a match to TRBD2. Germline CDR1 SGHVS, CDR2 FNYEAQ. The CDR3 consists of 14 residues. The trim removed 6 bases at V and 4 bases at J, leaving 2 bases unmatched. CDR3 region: CASSVAGGYNEQFF. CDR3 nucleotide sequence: TGTGCCAGCAGTGTAGCGGGGGGGTACAATGAGCAGTTCTTC.

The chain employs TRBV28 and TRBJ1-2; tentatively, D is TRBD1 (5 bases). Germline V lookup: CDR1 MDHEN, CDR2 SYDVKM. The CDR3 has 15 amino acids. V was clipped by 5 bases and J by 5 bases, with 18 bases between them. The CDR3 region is CASSPPGGGSYGYTF. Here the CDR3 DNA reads TGTGCCAGCAGTCCCCCCGGGGGGGGATCATATGGCTACACCTTC.

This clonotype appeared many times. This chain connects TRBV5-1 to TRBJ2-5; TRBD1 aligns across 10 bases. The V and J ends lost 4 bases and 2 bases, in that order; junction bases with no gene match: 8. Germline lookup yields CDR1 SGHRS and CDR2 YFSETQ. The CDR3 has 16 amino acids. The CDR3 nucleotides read TGCGCCAGCAGCACCTGGGACAGGGGCTCTCAAGAGACCCAGTACTTC. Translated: CASSTWDRGSQETQYF.

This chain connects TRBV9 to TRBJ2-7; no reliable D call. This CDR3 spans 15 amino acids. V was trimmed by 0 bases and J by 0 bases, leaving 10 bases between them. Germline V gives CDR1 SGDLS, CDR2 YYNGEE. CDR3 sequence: CASSVGPGSSYEQYF. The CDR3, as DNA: TGTGCCAGCAGCGTAGGTCCGGGTAGCTCCTACGAGCAGTACTTC.

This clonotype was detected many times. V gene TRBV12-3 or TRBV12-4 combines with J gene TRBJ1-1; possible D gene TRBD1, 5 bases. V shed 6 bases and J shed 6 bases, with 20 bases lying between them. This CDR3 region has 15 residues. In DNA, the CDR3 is TGTGCCAGCAGCCCCGAGGGAGGGGTGGGCGCTGAAGCTTTCTTT. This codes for CASSPEGGVGAEAFF.

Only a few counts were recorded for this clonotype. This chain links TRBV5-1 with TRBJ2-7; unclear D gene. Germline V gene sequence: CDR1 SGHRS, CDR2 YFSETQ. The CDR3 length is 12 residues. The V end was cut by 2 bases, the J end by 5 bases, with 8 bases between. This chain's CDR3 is CASSFIGDEQYF. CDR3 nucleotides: TGCGCCAGCAGCTTCATTGGGGACGAGCAGTACTTC. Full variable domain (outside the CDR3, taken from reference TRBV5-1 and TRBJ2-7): KAGVTQTPRYLIKTRGQQVTLSCSPISGHRSVSWYQQTPGQGLQFLFEYFSETQRNKGNFPGRFSGRQFSNSRSEMNVSTLELGDSALYLCASSFIGDEQYFGPGTRLTVT.

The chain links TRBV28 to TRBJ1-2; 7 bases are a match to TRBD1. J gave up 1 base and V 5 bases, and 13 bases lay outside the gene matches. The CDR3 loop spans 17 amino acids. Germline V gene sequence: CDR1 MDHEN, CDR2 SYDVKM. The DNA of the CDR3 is TGTGCCAGCAGTCCGATTGGAGACAGGGAGGGTAACTATGGCTACACCTTC. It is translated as CASSPIGDREGNYGYTF.

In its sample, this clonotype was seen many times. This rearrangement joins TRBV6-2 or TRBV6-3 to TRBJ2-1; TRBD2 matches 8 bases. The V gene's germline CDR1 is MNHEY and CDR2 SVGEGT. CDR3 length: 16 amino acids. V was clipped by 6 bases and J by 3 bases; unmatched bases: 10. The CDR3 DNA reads TGTGCCAGCAGACCCATAGCGGGGAGCTTCTACAATGAGCAGTTCTTC. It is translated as CASRPIAGSFYNEQFF.

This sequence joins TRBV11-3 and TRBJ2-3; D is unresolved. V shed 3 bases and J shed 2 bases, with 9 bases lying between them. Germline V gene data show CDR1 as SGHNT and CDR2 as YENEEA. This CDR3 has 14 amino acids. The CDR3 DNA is TGTGCCAGCAGCTTGGGCACCAACACAGATACGCAGTATTTT. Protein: CASSLGTNTDTQYF.

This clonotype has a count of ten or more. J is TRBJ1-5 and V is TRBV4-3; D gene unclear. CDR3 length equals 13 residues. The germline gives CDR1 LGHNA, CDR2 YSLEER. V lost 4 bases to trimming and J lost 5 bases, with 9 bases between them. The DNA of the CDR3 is TGCGCCAGCAGCCCACATCTAGATCAGCCCCAGCATTTT. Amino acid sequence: CASSPHLDQPQHF.

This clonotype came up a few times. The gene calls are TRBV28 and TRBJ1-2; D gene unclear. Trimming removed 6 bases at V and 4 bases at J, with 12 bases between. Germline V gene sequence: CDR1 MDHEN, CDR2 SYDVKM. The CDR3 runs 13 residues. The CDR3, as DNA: TGTGCCAGCAGCCTCGAAATGGGCTATGGCTACACCTTC. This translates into CASSLEMGYGYTF.

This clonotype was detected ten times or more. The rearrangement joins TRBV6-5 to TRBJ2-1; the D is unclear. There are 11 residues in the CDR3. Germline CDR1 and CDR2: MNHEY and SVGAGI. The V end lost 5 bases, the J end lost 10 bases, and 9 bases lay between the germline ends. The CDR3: CASSLAREQFF. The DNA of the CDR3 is TGTGCCAGCAGTCTCGCACGAGAGCAGTTCTTC.

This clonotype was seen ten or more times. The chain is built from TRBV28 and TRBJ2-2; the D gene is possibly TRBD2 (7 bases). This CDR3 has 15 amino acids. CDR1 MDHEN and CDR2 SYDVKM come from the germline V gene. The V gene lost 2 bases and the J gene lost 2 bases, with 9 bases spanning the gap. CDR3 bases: TGTGCCAGCAGTTTAGCGGGGGCCAACACCGGGGAGCTGTTTTTT. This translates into CASSLAGANTGELFF.